These T cell receptor beta chains were read from a single sample in a study of blood T cell repertoires in COVID-19. The protocol was immunoSEQ multiplex PCR, while the TCRdb copy is restricted to in-frame clones and leaves out a portion. The sample lists 60,000 to 75,000 clones, about 76% seen once, with roughly half in the top ten. The sequenced material came from peripheral blood. These receptors were collected from a woman over 75 with acute or convalescent COVID-19. CDR3s include the opening cysteine and the closing phenylalanine or tryptophan. Each record gives: D gene, V gene, clone size, J gene, CDR3 DNA, CDR3 protein. D genes are given only for firm matches. The size of a clone is reported for some rows only, either as once, few or many, or as a class for expanded clones.

TRBD1	TRBV30	few	TRBJ1-5	TGTGCCTGGAGCCCGGACAGGGGGGGAAATCAGCCCCAGCATTTT	CAWSPDRGGNQPQHF
TRBD1	TRBV6-5	.	TRBJ1-5	TGTGCCAGCAGACATAGGACAGGGGGCGGTCAGCCCCAGCATTTT	CASRHRTGGGQPQHF
TRBD1	TRBV14	once	TRBJ1-4	TGTGCCAGCAGCCCAAGGGGACAGGGGAATGAAAAACTGTTTTTT	CASSPRGQGNEKLFF
.	TRBV28	.	TRBJ1-5	TGTGCCAGCAGTTTAGGGCCAGGATCCGACCATCAGCCCCAGCATTTT	CASSLGPGSDHQPQHF
TRBD1	TRBV28	.	TRBJ1-5	TGTGCCAGCAAACGCCAGGGGGGCGGTCAGCCCCAGCATTTT	CASKRQGGGQPQHF
.	TRBV28	.	TRBJ2-2	TGTGCCAGCTGGGGGGGCGCGAACACCGGGGAGCTGTTTTTT	CASWGGANTGELFF
TRBD2	TRBV7-9	.	TRBJ2-2	TGTGCCAGCAGCTTAGTGGGACTAGCCGACACCGGGGAGCTGTTTTTT	CASSLVGLADTGELFF
.	TRBV7-8	.	TRBJ1-5	TGTGCCAGCAGCTTAAACAGCCAGCATCAGCCCCAGCATTTT	CASSLNSQHQPQHF
.	TRBV19	.	TRBJ2-1	TGTGCCAGTACCGGGAGTTCCTACAATGAGCAGTTCTTC	CASTGSSYNEQFF
.	TRBV5-1	once	TRBJ2-7	TGCGCCAGCAGCTTGGGGACTACTTCCGAGCAGTACTTC	CASSLGTTSEQYF
.	TRBV6-5	.	TRBJ2-5	TGTGCCAGCAGTTACTCGTATCGGGATGGGCAAGAGACCCAGTACTTC	CASSYSYRDGQETQYF
.	TRBV5-5	.	TRBJ2-2	TGTGCCAGCAGGTCACTACCCAACACCGGGGAGCTGTTTTTT	CASRSLPNTGELFF
.	TRBV2	.	TRBJ1-6	TGTGCCAGCAGTTACAATCGAGAGGTAGCCCCCTTT	CASSYNREVAPF
.	TRBV30	few	TRBJ1-3	TGTGCCTGGAGTGTAATAGGAGGTAGTTTCGGCACCATATATTTT	CAWSVIGGSFGTIYF
.	TRBV12-3/TRBV12-4	.	TRBJ1-6	TGTGCCAGCACCTTCGGGAATTCACCCCTCCACTTT	CASTFGNSPLHF
TRBD2	TRBV9	.	TRBJ2-1	TGTGCCAGCAGCCTGAGGGGACTAGCGGGAGACAATGAGCAGTTCTTC	CASSLRGLAGDNEQFF
TRBD1	TRBV5-1	.	TRBJ1-2	TGCGCCAGCAGCGGGATTGGACAGGGGGCAGGAGGCTACACCTTC	CASSGIGQGAGGYTF
TRBD1	TRBV7-7	.	TRBJ1-1	TGTGCTAGCAGCTTAGAGGGCCTACAGGGGAGGAACACTGAAGCTTTCTTT	CASSLEGLQGRNTEAFF
TRBD1	TRBV5-4	.	TRBJ1-4	TGTGCCAGCAGCCGGGACAGGTTAAATGAAAAACTGTTTTTT	CASSRDRLNEKLFF
.	TRBV7-9	few	TRBJ2-5	TGTGCCAGCAGCTCCCGAGACAGGACCCAAGAGACCCAGTACTTC	CASSSRDRTQETQYF
TRBD2	TRBV27	.	TRBJ2-3	TGTGCCAGCAGTCGGACTAGCGGGAGAATTAGCACAGATACGCAGTATTTT	CASSRTSGRISTDTQYF
.	TRBV4-1	.	TRBJ1-5	TGCGCCAGCAGCCAAGATCCGGGGGGCAATCAGCCCCAGCATTTT	CASSQDPGGNQPQHF
TRBD2	TRBV18	.	TRBJ2-2	TGTGCCAGCTCACCTTCCGCCGGGACTAGCGCGACCGGGGAGCTGTTTTTT	CASSPSAGTSATGELFF
TRBD2	TRBV7-2	once	TRBJ2-3	TGTGCCAGCAGTCCGACGGGGGGGGCAGATACGCAGTATTTT	CASSPTGGADTQYF
TRBD1	TRBV7-9	.	TRBJ1-1	TGTGCCAGCTGGGCAGGGGGTAACACTGAAGCTTTCTTT	CASWAGGNTEAFF